Described below is a single T cell receptor beta chain sequence and its context. No antigen is known for it. This entry comes from a study of cytomegalovirus exposure and HLA in healthy donors. Use of 60 Vbeta and 13 Jbeta primers characterized the PCR. The table came from immunoSEQ multiplex PCR; TCRdb's copy has only in-frame clones and leaves some out. The sample lists approximately 170,000 clones; around 78% were seen once. V lost 6 bases, J lost 4 bases, and 11 bases stayed unmatched. In germline, CDR1 is SGHRS, CDR2 YFSETQ. This CDR3 is built from 15 residues. Study-level findings and limits: An analysis was carried out at a later point. It showed that HLA-associated TCR beta chains were more clonally expanded than equally common non-associated chains.

Material for sequencing was PBMCs. The V and J genes are TRBV5-1 and TRBJ2-5, with TRBD2 matching 8 bases. This TCR derives from a man aged 35 to 55 in good health and CMV-seronegative. The CDR3 loop reads CASTPPGGVRETQYF. The CDR3 DNA reads as TGCGCCAGCACCCCCCCGGGGGGGGTCCGAGAGACCCAGTACTTC.